The sequence of this T cell receptor beta chain was determined in a study of vaccination effects on CD4 cells after COVID-19. Study-level information: Post-vaccine specimens arrived a median 72 days past the second dose.

Trimming left V 3 bases short and J 3 bases short, with 15 bases between. CDR3 length: 15 amino acids. From germline, CDR1 is LNHDA and CDR2 SQIVND (reference sequence). This table comes from immunoSEQ multiplex PCR, and its TCRdb copy is limited to in-frame clones, with some not included. The repertoire holds about 33,000 clones, with around 70% as singletons. Worth noting for this clone: No antigen is known for it.

Prior to sequencing, the ViraFEST assay stimulated PBMC with viral peptide pools, which expanded the antigen-specific CD4+ T cells. Isolation of CD4+ T cells took place after approximately ten days of culture. The vaccine given was either BNT162b2 or mRNA-1273, in two doses. Absence of prior SARS-CoV-2 infection characterized the vaccine recipients, who showed negative nucleocapsid antibodies. Study-level findings and limits: There was only 1 of 255 vaccine-induced clones in healthy vaccinees that cross-reacted with common cold coronaviruses.

The clonotype was recovered from a human donor who received a COVID-19 vaccine. This chain uses TRBV19 with TRBJ2-7, with D possibly matching TRBD1 (6 bases). Material: CD4+ T cells from PBMCs cultured with HCoV-229E spike peptides, obtained after COVID-19 vaccination. CDR3 sequence reads: CASSIGTTRYYEQYF. The CDR3 region has the DNA TGTGCCAGTAGTATTGGGACAACCCGTTACTACGAGCAGTACTTC.